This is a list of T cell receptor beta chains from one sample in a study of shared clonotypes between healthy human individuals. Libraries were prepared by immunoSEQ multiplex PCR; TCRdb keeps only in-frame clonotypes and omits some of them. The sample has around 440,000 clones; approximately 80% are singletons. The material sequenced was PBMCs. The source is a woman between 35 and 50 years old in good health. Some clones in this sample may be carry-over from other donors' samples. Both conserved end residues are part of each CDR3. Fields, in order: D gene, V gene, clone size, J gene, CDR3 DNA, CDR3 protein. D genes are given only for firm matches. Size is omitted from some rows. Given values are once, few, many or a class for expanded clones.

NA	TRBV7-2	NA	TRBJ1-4	TGTGCCAGCAGGACGGGAGTACGTGGGGAAAAACTGTTTTTT	CASRTGVRGEKLFF
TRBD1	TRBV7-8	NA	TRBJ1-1	TGTGCCAGCAGCTCCAACAGGGGGCTCGATGCTTTCTTT	CASSSNRGLDAFF
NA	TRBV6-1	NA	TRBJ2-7	TGTGCCAGCAGTGAAGGGTTGGCTAGCGAGTACGAGCAGTACTTC	CASSEGLASEYEQYF
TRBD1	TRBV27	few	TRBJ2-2	TGTGCCAGCAGTTTCTCCGGGACAGGGGGCGCAGACGGGGAGCTGTTTTTT	CASSFSGTGGADGELFF
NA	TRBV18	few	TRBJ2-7	TGTGCCAGCTCACCCCCGACAGTGTCCCACGAGCAGTACTTC	CASSPPTVSHEQYF
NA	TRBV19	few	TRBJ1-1	TGTGCCAGTAGTAGGGGCCCCTCAGGATTGGCTTTCTTT	CASSRGPSGLAFF
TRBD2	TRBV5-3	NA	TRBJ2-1	TGTGCCAGAAGCTATGGACTAGCGGGAGAGAAGCAGTTCTTC	CARSYGLAGEKQFF
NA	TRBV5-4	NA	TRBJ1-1	TGTGCCAGCAGAGGGGCCAGGGAGAACACTGAAGCTTTCTTT	CASRGARENTEAFF
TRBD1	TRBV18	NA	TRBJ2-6	TGTGCCAGCTCAACAGGGGGGAAAGGGGCCAACGTCCTGACTTTC	CASSTGGKGANVLTF
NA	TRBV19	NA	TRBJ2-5	TGTGCCAGTAGTACGGGACTGATTAAGTACTTC	CASSTGLIKYF
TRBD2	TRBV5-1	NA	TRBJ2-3	TGCGCCAGCAGCACCCTGCTAGCGGGAGGGGATACGCAGTATTTT	CASSTLLAGGDTQYF
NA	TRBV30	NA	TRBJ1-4	TGTGCCTGGGTCCCGCATGGGCGGGATAATGAAAAACTGTTTTTT	CAWVPHGRDNEKLFF
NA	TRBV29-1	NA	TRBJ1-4	TGCAGCGCCCTTCGGGGTGAAAAACTGTTTTTT	CSALRGEKLFF
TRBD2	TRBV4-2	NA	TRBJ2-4	TGTGCCAGCAGCCATGCTAGCGGGAAAAACATTCAGTACTTC	CASSHASGKNIQYF
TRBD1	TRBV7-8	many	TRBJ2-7	TGTGCCAGCAGCCAAACAGGGGACTCCTACGAGCAGTACTTC	CASSQTGDSYEQYF
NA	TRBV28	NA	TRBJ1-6	TGTGCCAGCAGTTTATCGGCAGGGGTTTCACCCCTCCACTTT	CASSLSAGVSPLHF
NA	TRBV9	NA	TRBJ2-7	TGTGCCAGCAGCCCCGCCGCGGGGCAATACGAGCAGTACTTC	CASSPAAGQYEQYF
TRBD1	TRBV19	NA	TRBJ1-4	TGTGCCAGTAGGGCCGGGACAGGGGACTTCGATGAAAAACTGTTTTTT	CASRAGTGDFDEKLFF
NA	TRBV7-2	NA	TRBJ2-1	TGTGCCAGCAGCTTGGCGCAGACCTACAATGAGCAGTTCTTC	CASSLAQTYNEQFF
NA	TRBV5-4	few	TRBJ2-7	TGTGCCAGCAGCCTGTGGGGGGCCTACGAGCAGTACTTC	CASSLWGAYEQYF
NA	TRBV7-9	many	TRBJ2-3	TGTGCCAGCAGCTTCCAAGGCCTGGACACAGATACGCAGTATTTT	CASSFQGLDTDTQYF
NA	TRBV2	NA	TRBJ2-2	TGTGCCAGCAGCCCTTGGACTGGAACCGGGGAGCTGTTTTTT	CASSPWTGTGELFF
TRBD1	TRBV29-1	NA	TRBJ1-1	TGCAGCGTTAGGGGACAGCCGGGCACTGAAGCTTTCTTT	CSVRGQPGTEAFF
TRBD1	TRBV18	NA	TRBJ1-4	TGTGCCAGCTCACGGCAGGGGGCGGAGGATGAAAAACTGTTTTTT	CASSRQGAEDEKLFF
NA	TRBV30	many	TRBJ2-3	TGTGCCTGGAGTACTAGCACAGATACGCAGTATTTT	CAWSTSTDTQYF
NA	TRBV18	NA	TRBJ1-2	TGTGCCAGCTCACCAGGGGTTGATGGCTACACCTTC	CASSPGVDGYTF
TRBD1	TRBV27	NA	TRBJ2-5	TGTGCCAGCAGTCCGGGTGGGACAGGAAAAGAGACCCAGTACTTC	CASSPGGTGKETQYF
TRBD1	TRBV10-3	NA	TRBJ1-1	TGTGCCATCACTGGGGACAGGGGGCGGTTGGGCACTGAAGCTTTCTTT	CAITGDRGRLGTEAFF
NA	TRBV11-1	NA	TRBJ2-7	TGTGCCAGCAGCTTAGTGGCGGTCTACGAGCAGTACTTC	CASSLVAVYEQYF
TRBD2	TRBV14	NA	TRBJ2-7	TGTGCCAGCAGCCAAGGAAAAGCGGGAGGTCACTACGAGCAGTACTTC	CASSQGKAGGHYEQYF
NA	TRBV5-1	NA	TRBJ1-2	TGCGCCAGCGCCAGGGACCTCTTGGGCTACACCTTC	CASARDLLGYTF
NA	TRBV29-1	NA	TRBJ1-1	TGCAGCGTTGAAGGCGGCACTGAAGCTTTCTTT	CSVEGGTEAFF
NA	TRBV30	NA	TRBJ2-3	TGTGCCTGGAGGGGACGGGGATCAACCGGTACGCAGTATTTT	CAWRGRGSTGTQYF
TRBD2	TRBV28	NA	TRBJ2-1	TGTGCCAGCAGTTCAGGGACTAGCGGGAGCAGAGGTGGTGTGCAGTTCTTC	CASSSGTSGSRGGVQFF
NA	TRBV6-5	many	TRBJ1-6	TGTGCCAGCAGGCCGGATGGGTCGAATTCACCCCTCCACTTT	CASRPDGSNSPLHF
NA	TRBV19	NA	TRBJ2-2	TGTGCCAGTCACGGCGGAGGGACCGGGGAGCTGTTTTTT	CASHGGGTGELFF
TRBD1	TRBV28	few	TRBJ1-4	TGTGCCAGCATGGGACAGGAGATAGAAAAACTGTTTTTT	CASMGQEIEKLFF
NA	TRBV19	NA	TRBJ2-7	TGTGCCAGTAGTATAGAGGGCAGGTTCTACGAGCAGTACTTC	CASSIEGRFYEQYF
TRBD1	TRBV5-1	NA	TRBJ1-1	TGCGCCAGCATGATGACAGGGGGCGGGAACACTGAAGCTTTCTTT	CASMMTGGGNTEAFF
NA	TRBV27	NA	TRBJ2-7	TGTGCCAGCAGTCACAGGAGATTCTCCTACGAGCAGTACTTC	CASSHRRFSYEQYF
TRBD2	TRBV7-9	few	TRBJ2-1	TGTGCCAGCAGCATGACTAGCGCCGATGAGCAGTTCTTC	CASSMTSADEQFF
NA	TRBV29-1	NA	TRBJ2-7	TGCAGCGTTGCTGCCGGAACAGGGTCCTACGAGCAGTACTTC	CSVAAGTGSYEQYF
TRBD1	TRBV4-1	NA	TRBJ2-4	TGCGCCAGCAGCCAAGTCGGACAGGGGGGCCTTTTAGCCAAAAACATTCAGTACTTC	CASSQVGQGGLLAKNIQYF
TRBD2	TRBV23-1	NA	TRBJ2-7	TGCGCCAGCAGTCCTCCCGGGACTAGCGTAACCTACGAGCAGTACTTC	CASSPPGTSVTYEQYF
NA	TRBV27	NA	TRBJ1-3	TGTGCCAGCAGTTTTTCAGGGAGCTCTGGAAACACCATATATTTT	CASSFSGSSGNTIYF
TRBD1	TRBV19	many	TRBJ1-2	TGTGCCAGTAGTTCTGGGACAGGGCTCGGCTACACCTTC	CASSSGTGLGYTF
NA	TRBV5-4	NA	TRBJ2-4	TGTGCCAGCAGCTTGGGGGGCTCGGACATTCAGTACTTC	CASSLGGSDIQYF
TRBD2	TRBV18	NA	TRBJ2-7	TGTGCCAGCTCGGCCGGACTAGCGGGGGTCTACGAGCAGTACTTC	CASSAGLAGVYEQYF
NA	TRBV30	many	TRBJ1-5	TGTGCCTGGAGTACCGGGACACTAAATCAGCCCCAGCATTTT	CAWSTGTLNQPQHF